Presented here are 5 T cell receptor beta chains from one specimen sequenced in a study of shared clonotypes between healthy human individuals. Produced via immunoSEQ multiplex PCR; TCRdb's table is partial and in-frame only. The data show about 490,000 clones, roughly 80% seen once. The sequencing sample was made of PBMCs. The receptors originated from a woman in her forties in good health. Some clones in this sample may be carry-over from other donors' samples.

The count of this clone is one. The V gene is TRBV7-6, the J gene TRBJ1-4; D is possibly TRBD1 (6 bases). The CDR3 consists of 15 residues. V was shortened by 6 bases and J by 3 bases, with 14 bases between the two germline ends. Germline CDR1 is SGHVS and CDR2 is FNYEAQ. In DNA, the CDR3 is TGTGCCAGCAGTTCTACAGGGACGGCTAATGAAAAACTGTTTTTT. It translates to CASSSTGTANEKLFF.

The chain has TRBV21-1 and TRBJ1-2; TRBD1 is taken as the D call from the table, unchecked against the DNA. TRBV21-1 is termed a pseudogene. This CDR3 contains 13 residues. In DNA, the CDR3 is TGTGCCAGCAGCAAAGTGGCAGTCTATGGCTACACCTTC. It encodes CASSKVAVYGYTF.

The chain carries TRBV11-3 and TRBJ2-7; D tentatively reads TRBD1 or TRBD2 (6 bases each). The CDR3 is made up of 14 amino acids. V was cut by 2 bases and J by 7 bases, with 15 bases left in between. CDR1 and CDR2 (germline): SGHNT, YENEEA. The CDR3 protein is CASSLFTGAGEQYF. Written as DNA, the CDR3 is TGTGCCAGCAGCTTATTTACGGGGGCAGGGGAGCAGTACTTC.

V is TRBV5-6 and J is TRBJ1-5, with D hard to call. The germline V gene has CDR1 SGHDT and CDR2 YYEEEE. Deletions cut 2 bases from V and 7 bases from J, with 13 bases between. This CDR3 contains 14 residues. The CDR3 nucleotides read TGTGCCAGCAGCTTTGAGAGGGTCCAGCAGCCCCAGCATTTT. Translated: CASSFERVQQPQHF.

In DNA, the CDR3 is TGTGCCAGCAGCTCTAGCGGGAGCCCCCCCTATACGCAGTATTTT. It specifies CASSSSGSPPYTQYF. The genes are TRBV6-6 and TRBJ2-3, with 10 bases matching TRBD2. The CDR3 has 15 amino acids. Germline CDR1 MNHNY, CDR2 SVGAGI (reference sequence). J gave up 7 bases and V 6 bases, and 10 bases lay outside the gene matches.